Sequencing of this TCR beta chain was carried out in a study of Ad26.COV2.S vaccination and SARS-CoV-2 variants. Study details: Within the COV1001 Ad26.COV2.S trial arm, the donor was enrolled. General study results and limits: Vaccinated and placebo-treated recipients had similar non-spike TCR breadth. Responses of spike-specific T cells (both CD8+ and CD4+) reportedly showed substantial breadth after vaccination.

Some clones are missing from TCRdb's copy, which holds only in-frame ones; the method was immunoSEQ multiplex PCR. This table holds about 680,000 clones, about 89% found once. The treatment denotes: approximately 18 received Ad26.COV2.S at low or high dose, single or two shots; 5 received placebo; per-sample allocation not given. Following the first vaccine or placebo injection, samples were taken on day 63. Spike of the Wuhan-strain SARS-CoV-2 was expressed by an Ad26 vector, which formed the vaccine. The CDR3 contains 15 residues. J gave up 6 bases and V 1 base, and 3 bases lay outside the gene matches. Germline V gene sequence: CDR1 SGHNT, CDR2 YENEEA. About this clone: Its target is unknown.

This sample comprised peripheral blood, obtained in a trial of Ad26.COV2.S vaccine versus placebo. This receptor was obtained from a person aged 18-65 years who received the Ad26.COV2.S COVID-19 vaccine or a placebo. V usage is TRBV11-3 and J usage is TRBJ2-1; 10 positions match TRBD2. The CDR3 region has the DNA TGTGCCAGCAGCTTAGGGCTAGCGGGAGTCAATGAGCAGTTCTTC. Protein product: CASSLGLAGVNEQFF.